Following are 28 T cell receptor beta chains from one sample sequenced in a study of Graves' ophthalmopathy and Graves' hyperthyroidism. Amplification targeted the TCR beta CDR3 regions, with RNA transcripts as the source material. The authors performed first-round RT-PCR with HTBI primers and then a second-round multiplex PCR. TCRdb re-derived calls from the multiplex PCR reads in MiXCR, one entry per CDR3 protein. Counted here are approximately 700,000 distinct CDR3 sequences, 40% occurring once; the ten biggest clones make up 40% to 55%. Sequencing was performed on peripheral blood. These receptors all come from an adult man with Graves' ophthalmopathy.

The V gene is TRBV7-6, the J gene TRBJ1-6, with D possibly matching TRBD1 (5 bases). The CDR3 consists of 15 residues. The germline V gene encodes CDR1 SGHVS and CDR2 FNYEAQ. Trimming removed 11 bases from V and 2 bases from J, with 16 bases in between. CDR3: CAWSVGGTYNSPLHF. DNA of the CDR3: TGTGCCTGGAGTGTCGGGGGGACCTATAATTCACCCCTCCACTTT.

The rearrangement links TRBV2 to TRBJ2-5; no reliable D call. CDR1 and CDR2 (germline): SNHLY, FYNNEI. This CDR3 region has 14 residues. V lost 4 bases and J lost 5, with 14 bases in between. The CDR3 DNA sequence: TGTGCCAGCAGTGCGGATCCTATCAGGGAGACCCAGTACTTC. It codes for CASSADPIRETQYF.

There are many counts of this clonotype. The V call is TRBV10-1, the J call TRBJ2-7; a possible D gene is TRBD1 (6 bases). Trimming took 6 bases from V and 0 from J, leaving 9 bases between them. Germline CDR1 is WNHNN and CDR2 is SYGVQD (reference sequence). This CDR3 has 13 residues. The CDR3 sequence is CASRGDNSYEQYF. The CDR3 DNA is TGCGCCAGCAGAGGGGACAACTCCTACGAGCAGTACTTC.

The chain employs TRBV20-1 and TRBJ2-7, with TRBD2 matching 9 bases. Germline values: CDR1 DFQATT, CDR2 SNEGSKA (reference sequence). V shed 2 bases, J shed 7 bases, and the junction held 15 bases outside the gene matches. This CDR3 region has 16 residues. CDR3 coding DNA: TGCAGTGCTAGATCGAGTAGCGGGGGCCCTGTATGGGAGCAGTACTTC. It translates to CSARSSSGGPVWEQYF.

This clonotype has ten or more counts. The chain has TRBV7-9 and TRBJ1-2; D remains unclear. Trimming shortened V by 1 base and J by 5 bases, and 17 bases separated the two germline ends. Looked up from germline, CDR1 is SEHNR and CDR2 is FQNEAQ (reference sequence). The CDR3 length is 16 residues. CDR3 in amino acids: CASSLGTKGSKYGYTF. Written as DNA, the CDR3 is TGTGCCAGCAGCTTAGGGACCAAGGGCAGCAAGTATGGCTACACCTTC.

This clonotype showed up just once. The genes are TRBV10-3 and TRBJ1-1; possibly TRBD1 for D (5 bases). The V end lost 5 bases, the J end lost 5 bases, and 15 bases lay between the germline ends. There are 14 residues in the CDR3. Germline CDR1 reads ENHRY; CDR2 reads SYGVKD. Here the CDR3 DNA reads TGTGCCATCAGTCGGGCCCACCAGGGAACTGAAGCTTTCTTT. Residues: CAISRAHQGTEAFF.

This clonotype has only a few counts. The chain recombines TRBV7-9 with TRBJ2-7, with 8 bases aligning to TRBD2. With V trimmed by 1 base and J by 3 bases, 2 bases remained unmatched. The CDR3 sequence is 14 residues long. Looked up from germline, CDR1 is SEHNR and CDR2 is FQNEAQ (reference sequence). The CDR3 sequence: CASSLDSGNYEQYF. The CDR3 DNA reads as TGTGCCAGCAGCTTAGATAGCGGGAACTACGAGCAGTACTTC.

V is TRBV15 and J is TRBJ2-3, with D uncertain. The CDR3 is 13 residues long. V was pared by 7 bases and J by 4 bases, with 12 bases between. Germline-derived CDR1 and CDR2 are LNHNV and YYDKDF (reference sequence). The DNA of the CDR3 is TGTGCCACCACTCCTCTCTTAGCAGATACGCAGTATTTT. Its protein is CATTPLLADTQYF.

The chain carries TRBV10-3 and TRBJ1-2, with D maybe TRBD1 (5 bases). V was clipped by 0 bases and J by 4 bases, with 15 bases between them. The germline V gene encodes CDR1 ENHRY and CDR2 SYGVKD. This CDR3 is 16 amino acids long. The CDR3 DNA follows: TGTGCCATCAGTGAGTCAGGGGCAAACTATGGCTATGGCTACACCTTC. Translation: CAISESGANYGYGYTF.

This chain links TRBV10-2 with TRBJ1-5, with TRBD1 as a possible D gene (5 bases). The CDR3 runs 16 residues. V dropped 3 bases and J dropped 4 bases, with 16 bases sitting between them. Germline V gene data show CDR1 as WSHSY and CDR2 as SAAADI. CDR3 sequence: CASSDPTWGRNQPQHF. The CDR3 region has the DNA TGCGCCAGCAGTGATCCGACATGGGGGAGGAATCAGCCCCAGCATTTT.

This clonotype turned up a few times. This chain uses TRBV12-3 or TRBV12-4 with TRBJ1-2; no reliable D call. V dropped 2 bases and J dropped 3 bases, with 16 bases sitting between them. The length of the CDR3 is 16 residues. The DNA for the CDR3 is TGTGCCAGCAGTTTAAGAATCTCCGGGAATGACTATGGCTACACCTTC. Translated: CASSLRISGNDYGYTF.

The rearrangement uses TRBV19 and TRBJ2-6; D remains unclear. This CDR3 contains 14 residues. Germline CDR1 is LNHDA and CDR2 is SQIVND (reference sequence). This chain's CDR3 is CARDYASGANVLTF. Written as DNA, the CDR3 is TGTGCTAGAGATTACGCGTCTGGGGCCAACGTCCTGACTTTC.

This clonotype was seen at least ten times. The chain combines TRBV10-3 with TRBJ2-7; the D gene is possibly TRBD2 (5 bases). The germline V gene encodes CDR1 ENHRY and CDR2 SYGVKD. The CDR3 loop spans 12 amino acids. Trimming took off 10 bases at V and 4 bases at J, with 14 bases between the two ends. The CDR3, as DNA: TGTGCCAGCAGCCCCCGAGGGTACGAGCAGTACTTC. Protein sequence: CASSPRGYEQYF.

This sequence joins TRBV7-3 and TRBJ1-5; D not certain. Deletions cut 11 bases from V and 0 bases from J, with 14 bases between. The germline gives CDR1 SGHTA, CDR2 FQGTGA. The length of the CDR3 is 14 residues. This CDR3 reads CAGAEGGSNQPQHF. The CDR3 DNA reads TGTGCCGGCGCGGAGGGTGGTAGCAATCAGCCCCAGCATTTT.

This clonotype was seen only a few times. This rearrangement joins TRBV7-9 to TRBJ1-3, with TRBD1 matching over 8 bases. The length of the CDR3 is 16 residues. The J segment lost 7 bases and the V segment lost 4 bases, leaving 12 bases of the junction unmatched. CDR1 is SEHNR and CDR2 is FQNEAQ in the germline V gene (reference sequence). CDR3 DNA: TGTGCCAGCAGCTATCCGGGACAGGAGCCCTTGAACACCATATATTTT. Protein product: CASSYPGQEPLNTIYF.

About this clonotype: Possible read error: a much larger clone is one base away. The genes are TRBV10-3 and TRBJ2-2; tentatively, D is TRBD1 or TRBD2 (5 bases each). The CDR3 extends over 16 amino acids. Germline-derived CDR1 and CDR2 are ENHRY and SYGVKD. This CDR3 is CAISNYGQGRTGALFF. Written as DNA, the CDR3 is TGTGCCATCAGTAACTACGGTCAGGGTCGAACCGGGGCGCTGTTTTTT.

The table lists this clonotype with many counts. The chain joins TRBV20-1 to TRBJ1-3; weak D call: TRBD1 (5 bases). Looked up from germline, CDR1 is DFQATT and CDR2 is SNEGSKA (reference sequence). V lost 6 bases to trimming and J lost 0 bases, with 15 bases between them. This CDR3 comprises 15 residues. The CDR3 region has the DNA TGCAGTGCCCAGACGGACATGAGCTCTGGAAACACCATATATTTT. Protein: CSAQTDMSSGNTIYF.

This clonotype has a count of ten or more. J is TRBJ2-7 and V is TRBV29-1; perhaps TRBD1 as D (7 bases). V lost 2 bases, J lost 7 bases, and 24 bases lay in between. Germline CDR1 and CDR2: SQVTM and ANQGSEA. The CDR3 extends over 16 amino acids. CDR3 region: CSVEPQDRLRGGEQYF. The CDR3 coding sequence is TGCAGCGTTGAACCCCAGGACAGGCTTAGGGGAGGTGAGCAGTACTTC.

The chain joins TRBV7-8 to TRBJ1-5, with D hard to call. There are 10 residues in the CDR3. Germline V lookup: CDR1 SGHVS, CDR2 FQNEAQ. CDR3 residues: CEFCNQPQHF. In nucleotides, the CDR3 is TGTGAATTTTGCAATCAGCCCCAGCATTTT.

This clonotype was seen repeatedly, ten times or more. This sequence joins TRBV10-2 and TRBJ2-5, with 11 bases identical to TRBD2. Looked up from germline, CDR1 is WSHSY and CDR2 is SAAADI. Trimming cost V 0 bases and J 4 bases; bases outside gene matches: 4. The CDR3 totals 16 residues. The CDR3 region has the DNA TGCGCCAGCAGTGAGTCAGGACTAGCGGGCTCAGAGACCCAGTACTTC. This gives the protein CASSESGLAGSETQYF.

There are many counts of this clonotype. V is TRBV7-2 and J is TRBJ1-5; D remains ambiguous. The CDR3 loop spans 16 amino acids. V lost 4 bases to trimming and J lost 4 bases, with 17 bases between them. CDR1 is SGHTA and CDR2 is FQGNSA in the germline V gene. CDR3 coding DNA: TGTGCCAGCAGCTCCCTGACGGGTGGCCCAAATCAGCCCCAGCATTTT. Translating it yields CASSSLTGGPNQPQHF.

As regards this clonotype: The CDR3 end shows no conserved phenylalanine or tryptophan, and so a read error is likely. V and J are TRBV7-3 and TRBJ1-1, with TRBD1 identical over 9 bases. Germline V gives CDR1 SGHTA, CDR2 FQGTGA. CDR3 length: 15 residues. J gave up 5 bases and V 5 bases, and 9 bases lay outside the gene matches. CDR3 residues: CASSPTRTGETEAFL. The CDR3 region has the DNA TGTGCCAGCAGCCCTACCCGGACAGGGGAGACTGAAGCTTTCCTT.

V usage is TRBV7-9 and J usage is TRBJ1-2; possibly TRBD1 for D (5 bases). Germline V lookup: CDR1 SEHNR, CDR2 FQNEAQ (reference sequence). Trimming took off 5 bases at V and 4 bases at J, with 14 bases between the two ends. The CDR3 loop spans 14 amino acids. The CDR3 DNA reads as TGTGCCAGCAGCCAACAGGACAAGAGCTATGGCTACACCTTC. Protein: CASSQQDKSYGYTF.

The CDR3 loop is CSAHQTSGISYEQYF. CDR3 sequence (DNA): TGCAGTGCCCACCAGACTAGCGGGATCTCCTACGAGCAGTACTTC. V and J are TRBV20-1 and TRBJ2-7; 11 bases line up with TRBD2. This CDR3 region has 15 residues. Germline CDR1 is DFQATT and CDR2 is SNEGSKA (reference sequence). Germline trimming cut 6 bases from V and 0 bases from J; bases unmatched to any gene: 7.

This clonotype was seen at least ten times. The chain combines TRBV10-3 with TRBJ1-3; the D gene is possibly TRBD1 (5 bases). The CDR3 sequence is 16 residues long. Trimming pared 6 bases from V and 0 bases from J, leaving 15 bases between. Germline V gives CDR1 ENHRY, CDR2 SYGVKD. The CDR3 DNA reads as TGTGCCATCAGGGGGCCCGGACTCATCTCTGGAAACACCATATATTTT. Translation: CAIRGPGLISGNTIYF.

Remarks on this clonotype: This may be a read error: a much more frequent sequence differs by one nucleotide. The V gene is TRBV2, the J gene TRBJ2-5; 7 nucleotides agree with TRBD2. The germline V gene has CDR1 SNHLY and CDR2 FYNNEI. This CDR3 has 14 amino acids. V was clipped by 5 bases and J by 7 bases; unmatched bases: 10. The CDR3 is CASSKELAEGTQYF. The DNA of the CDR3 is TGTGCCAGCAGTAAGGAGCTAGCGGAGGGGACCCAGTACTTC.

The rearrangement joins TRBV27 to TRBJ1-6; perhaps TRBD1 as D (6 bases). This CDR3 region has 16 residues. With 7 bases removed from V and 7 bases from J, the gap between germline ends came to 20 bases. From germline, CDR1 is MNHEY and CDR2 SMNVEV (reference sequence). The CDR3 region is CASKTGQGIANSPLHF. CDR3 sequence (DNA): TGTGCCAGCAAGACAGGCCAGGGAATCGCCAATTCACCCCTCCACTTT.

This clonotype was detected a few times. The chain recombines TRBV9 with TRBJ2-5; the D gene is possibly TRBD2 (6 bases). Per germline, CDR1 SGDLS and CDR2 YYNGEE. The V end was cut by 0 bases, the J end by 7 bases, with 16 bases between. This CDR3 is 15 amino acids long. The CDR3: CASSVDGTPLRTQYF. Here the CDR3 DNA reads TGTGCCAGCAGCGTAGATGGGACTCCCCTTAGGACCCAGTACTTC.